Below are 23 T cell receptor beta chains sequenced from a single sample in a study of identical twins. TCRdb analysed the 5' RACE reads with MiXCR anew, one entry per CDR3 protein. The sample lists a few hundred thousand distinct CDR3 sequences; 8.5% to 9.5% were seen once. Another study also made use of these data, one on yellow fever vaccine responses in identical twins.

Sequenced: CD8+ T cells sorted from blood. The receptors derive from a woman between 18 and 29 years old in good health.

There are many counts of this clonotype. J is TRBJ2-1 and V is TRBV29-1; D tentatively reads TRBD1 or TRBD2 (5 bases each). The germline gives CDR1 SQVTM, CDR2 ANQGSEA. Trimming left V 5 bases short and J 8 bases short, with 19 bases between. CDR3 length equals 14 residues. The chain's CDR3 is CSVYGDAAVDEQFF. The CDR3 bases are TGCAGCGTTTATGGGGACGCCGCTGTGGATGAGCAGTTCTTC.

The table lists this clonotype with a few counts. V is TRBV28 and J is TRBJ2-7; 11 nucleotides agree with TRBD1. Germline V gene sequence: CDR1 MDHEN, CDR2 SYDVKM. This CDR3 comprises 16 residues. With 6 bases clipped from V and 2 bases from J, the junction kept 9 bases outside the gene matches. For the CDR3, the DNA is TGTGCCAGCAGCGATGCCCCGGGACAGGGGGCCTACGAGCAGTACTTC. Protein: CASSDAPGQGAYEQYF.

As DNA, the CDR3 is TGCAGTGCTGGCGGAGGGGACTCCTACAATGAGCAGTTCTTC. Its protein is CSAGGGDSYNEQFF. The chain combines TRBV20-1 with TRBJ2-1, with D tentatively TRBD2 (6 bases). The CDR3 has 14 amino acids. With 5 bases removed from V and 0 bases from J, the gap between germline ends came to 11 bases. Germline V lookup: CDR1 DFQATT, CDR2 SNEGSKA (reference sequence).

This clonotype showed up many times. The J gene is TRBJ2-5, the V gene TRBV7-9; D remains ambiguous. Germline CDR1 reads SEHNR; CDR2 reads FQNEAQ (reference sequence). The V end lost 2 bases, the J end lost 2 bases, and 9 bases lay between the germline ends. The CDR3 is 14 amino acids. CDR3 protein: CASSLSGSQETQYF. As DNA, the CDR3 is TGTGCCAGCAGCTTATCCGGCTCTCAAGAGACCCAGTACTTC.

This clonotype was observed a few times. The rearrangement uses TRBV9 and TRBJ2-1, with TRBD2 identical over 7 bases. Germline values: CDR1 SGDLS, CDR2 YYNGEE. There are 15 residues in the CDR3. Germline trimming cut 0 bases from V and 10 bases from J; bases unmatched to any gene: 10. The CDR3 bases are TGTGCCAGCAGCGTAGACCTTGCGGGAGTAAGGGAGCAGTTCTTC. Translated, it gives CASSVDLAGVREQFF. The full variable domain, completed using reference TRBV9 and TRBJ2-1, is DSGVTQTPKHLITATGQRVTLRCSPRSGDLSVYWYQQSLDQGLQFLIQYYNGEERAKGNILERFSAQQFPDLHSELNLSSLELGDSALYFCASSVDLAGVREQFFGPGTRLTVL.

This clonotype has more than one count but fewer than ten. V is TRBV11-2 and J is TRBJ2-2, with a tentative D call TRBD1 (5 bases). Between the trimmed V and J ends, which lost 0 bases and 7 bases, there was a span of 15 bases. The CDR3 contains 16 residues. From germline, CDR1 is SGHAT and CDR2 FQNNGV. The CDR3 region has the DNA TGTGCCAGCAGCTTAGATTATGCCAGGGCTAACGGGGAGCTGTTTTTT. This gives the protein CASSLDYARANGELFF.

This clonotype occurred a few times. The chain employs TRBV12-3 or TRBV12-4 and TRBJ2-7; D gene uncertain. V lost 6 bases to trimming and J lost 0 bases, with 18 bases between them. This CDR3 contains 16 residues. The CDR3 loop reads CASSPPNRLYSYEQYF. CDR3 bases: TGTGCCAGCAGCCCCCCCAATCGCCTTTACTCCTACGAGCAGTACTTC.

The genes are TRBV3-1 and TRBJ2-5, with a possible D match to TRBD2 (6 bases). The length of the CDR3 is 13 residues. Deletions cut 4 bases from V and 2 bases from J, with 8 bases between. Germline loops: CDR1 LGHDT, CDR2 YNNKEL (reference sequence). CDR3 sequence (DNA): TGTGCCAGCAGCCGGGGGGTACAAGAGACCCAGTACTTC. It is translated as CASSRGVQETQYF.

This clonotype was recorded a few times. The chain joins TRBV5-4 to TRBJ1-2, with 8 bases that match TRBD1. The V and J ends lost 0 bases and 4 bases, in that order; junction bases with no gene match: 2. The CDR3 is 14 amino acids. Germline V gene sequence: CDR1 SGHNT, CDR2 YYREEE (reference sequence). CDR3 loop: CASSLGDRTYGYTF. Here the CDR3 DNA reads TGTGCCAGCAGCTTGGGGGACAGGACCTATGGCTACACCTTC.

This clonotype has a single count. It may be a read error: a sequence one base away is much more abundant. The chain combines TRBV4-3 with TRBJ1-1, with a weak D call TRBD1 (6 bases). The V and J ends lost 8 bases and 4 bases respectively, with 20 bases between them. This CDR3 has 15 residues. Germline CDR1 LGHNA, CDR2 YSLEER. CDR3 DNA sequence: TGCGCCAGCCGCCCCGACAGGCTCAAGAGCACTGAAGCTTTCTTT. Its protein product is CASRPDRLKSTEAFF.

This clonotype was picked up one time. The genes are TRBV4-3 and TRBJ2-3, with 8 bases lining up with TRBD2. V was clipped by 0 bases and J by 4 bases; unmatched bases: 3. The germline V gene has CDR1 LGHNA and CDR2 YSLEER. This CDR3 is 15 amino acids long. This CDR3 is CASSQDREGSDTQYF. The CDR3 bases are TGCGCCAGCAGCCAAGACCGGGAGGGGTCAGATACGCAGTATTTT.

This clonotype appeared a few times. The CDR3 nucleotides read TGTGCCAGCAGTCCCAGAAGCTTTGAGCAGTTCTTC. This sequence encodes CASSPRSFEQFF. This chain joins TRBV28 and TRBJ2-1; unclear D gene. CDR3 length: 12 amino acids. CDR1 and CDR2 (germline): MDHEN, SYDVKM. Trimming removed 5 bases from V and 9 bases from J, with 11 bases in between.

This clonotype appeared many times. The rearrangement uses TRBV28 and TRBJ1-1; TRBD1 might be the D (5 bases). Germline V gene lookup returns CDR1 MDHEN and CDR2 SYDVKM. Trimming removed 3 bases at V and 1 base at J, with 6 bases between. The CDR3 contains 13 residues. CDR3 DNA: TGTGCCAGCAGTTTTGGGACGAACACTGAAGCTTTCTTT. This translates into CASSFGTNTEAFF.

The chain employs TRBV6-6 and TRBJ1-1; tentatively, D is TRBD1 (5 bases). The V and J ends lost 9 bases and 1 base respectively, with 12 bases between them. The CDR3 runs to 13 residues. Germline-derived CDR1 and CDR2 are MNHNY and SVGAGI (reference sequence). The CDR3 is CARTDGANTEAFF. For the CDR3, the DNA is TGTGCCAGGACCGACGGGGCGAACACTGAAGCTTTCTTT.

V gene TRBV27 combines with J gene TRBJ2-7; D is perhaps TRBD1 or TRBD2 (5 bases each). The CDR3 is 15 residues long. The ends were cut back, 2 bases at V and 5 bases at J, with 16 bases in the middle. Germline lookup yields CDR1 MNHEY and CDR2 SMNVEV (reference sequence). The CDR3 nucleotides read TGTGCCAGCAGTTTACTGTCCGGGGCTTTGAACGAGCAGTACTTC. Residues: CASSLLSGALNEQYF.

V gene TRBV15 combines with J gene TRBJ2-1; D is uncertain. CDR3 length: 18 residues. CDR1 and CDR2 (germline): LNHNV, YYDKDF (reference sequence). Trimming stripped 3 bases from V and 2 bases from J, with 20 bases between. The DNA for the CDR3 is TGTGCCACCAGCAGCGACTTAACCTATGGGTTGCCCTACAATGAGCAGTTCTTC. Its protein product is CATSSDLTYGLPYNEQFF.

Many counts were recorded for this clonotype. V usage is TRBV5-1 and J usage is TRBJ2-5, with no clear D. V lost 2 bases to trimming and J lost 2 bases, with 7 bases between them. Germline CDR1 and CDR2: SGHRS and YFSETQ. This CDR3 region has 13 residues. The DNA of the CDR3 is TGCGCCAGCAGCTTCTGGCTACAAGAGACCCAGTACTTC. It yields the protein CASSFWLQETQYF.

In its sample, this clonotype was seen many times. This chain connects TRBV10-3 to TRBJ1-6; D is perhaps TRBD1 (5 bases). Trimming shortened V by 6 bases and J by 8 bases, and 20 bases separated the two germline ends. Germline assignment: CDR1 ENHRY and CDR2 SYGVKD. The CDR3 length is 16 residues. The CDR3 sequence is CAISLTSPQGHSPLHF. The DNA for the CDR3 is TGTGCCATCAGCCTAACATCCCCGCAGGGTCATTCACCCCTCCACTTT.

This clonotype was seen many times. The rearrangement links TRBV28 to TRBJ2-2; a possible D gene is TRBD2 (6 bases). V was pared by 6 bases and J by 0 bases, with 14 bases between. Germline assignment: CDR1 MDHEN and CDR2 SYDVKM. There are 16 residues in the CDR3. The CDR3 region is CASSPFERANTGELFF. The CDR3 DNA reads TGTGCCAGCAGCCCTTTTGAGCGGGCGAACACCGGGGAGCTGTTTTTT.

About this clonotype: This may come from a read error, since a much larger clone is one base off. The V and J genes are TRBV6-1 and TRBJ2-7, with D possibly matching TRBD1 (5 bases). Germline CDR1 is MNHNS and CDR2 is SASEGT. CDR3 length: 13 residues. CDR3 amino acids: CTSTRQGSYEQYF. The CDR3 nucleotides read TGTACCAGCACCCGGCAGGGTTCCTACGAGCAGTACTTC.

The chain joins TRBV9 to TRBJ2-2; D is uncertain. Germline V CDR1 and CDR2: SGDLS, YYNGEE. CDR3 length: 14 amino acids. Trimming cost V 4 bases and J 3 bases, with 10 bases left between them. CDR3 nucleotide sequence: TGTGCCAGCAGCCTATACCAGGACACCGGGGAGCTGTTTTTT. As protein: CASSLYQDTGELFF. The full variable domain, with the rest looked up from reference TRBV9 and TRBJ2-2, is DSGVTQTPKHLITATGQRVTLRCSPRSGDLSVYWYQQSLDQGLQFLIQYYNGEERAKGNILERFSAQQFPDLHSELNLSSLELGDSALYFCASSLYQDTGELFFGEGSRLTVL.

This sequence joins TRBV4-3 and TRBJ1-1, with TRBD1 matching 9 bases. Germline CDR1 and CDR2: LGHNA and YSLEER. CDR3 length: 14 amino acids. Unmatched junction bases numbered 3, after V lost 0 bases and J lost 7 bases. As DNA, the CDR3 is TGCGCCAGCAGCCAAGAGAACAGGGGGCTTGAAGCTTTCTTT. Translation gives CASSQENRGLEAFF.

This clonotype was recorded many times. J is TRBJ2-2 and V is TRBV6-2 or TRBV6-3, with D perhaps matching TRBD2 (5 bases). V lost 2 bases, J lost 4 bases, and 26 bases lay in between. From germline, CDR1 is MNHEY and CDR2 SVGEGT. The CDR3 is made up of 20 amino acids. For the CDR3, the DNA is TGTGCCAGCAGTTACGGACGCCCGGGATCTTCTCGTACCTTCACCGGGGAGCTGTTTTTT. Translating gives CASSYGRPGSSRTFTGELFF.